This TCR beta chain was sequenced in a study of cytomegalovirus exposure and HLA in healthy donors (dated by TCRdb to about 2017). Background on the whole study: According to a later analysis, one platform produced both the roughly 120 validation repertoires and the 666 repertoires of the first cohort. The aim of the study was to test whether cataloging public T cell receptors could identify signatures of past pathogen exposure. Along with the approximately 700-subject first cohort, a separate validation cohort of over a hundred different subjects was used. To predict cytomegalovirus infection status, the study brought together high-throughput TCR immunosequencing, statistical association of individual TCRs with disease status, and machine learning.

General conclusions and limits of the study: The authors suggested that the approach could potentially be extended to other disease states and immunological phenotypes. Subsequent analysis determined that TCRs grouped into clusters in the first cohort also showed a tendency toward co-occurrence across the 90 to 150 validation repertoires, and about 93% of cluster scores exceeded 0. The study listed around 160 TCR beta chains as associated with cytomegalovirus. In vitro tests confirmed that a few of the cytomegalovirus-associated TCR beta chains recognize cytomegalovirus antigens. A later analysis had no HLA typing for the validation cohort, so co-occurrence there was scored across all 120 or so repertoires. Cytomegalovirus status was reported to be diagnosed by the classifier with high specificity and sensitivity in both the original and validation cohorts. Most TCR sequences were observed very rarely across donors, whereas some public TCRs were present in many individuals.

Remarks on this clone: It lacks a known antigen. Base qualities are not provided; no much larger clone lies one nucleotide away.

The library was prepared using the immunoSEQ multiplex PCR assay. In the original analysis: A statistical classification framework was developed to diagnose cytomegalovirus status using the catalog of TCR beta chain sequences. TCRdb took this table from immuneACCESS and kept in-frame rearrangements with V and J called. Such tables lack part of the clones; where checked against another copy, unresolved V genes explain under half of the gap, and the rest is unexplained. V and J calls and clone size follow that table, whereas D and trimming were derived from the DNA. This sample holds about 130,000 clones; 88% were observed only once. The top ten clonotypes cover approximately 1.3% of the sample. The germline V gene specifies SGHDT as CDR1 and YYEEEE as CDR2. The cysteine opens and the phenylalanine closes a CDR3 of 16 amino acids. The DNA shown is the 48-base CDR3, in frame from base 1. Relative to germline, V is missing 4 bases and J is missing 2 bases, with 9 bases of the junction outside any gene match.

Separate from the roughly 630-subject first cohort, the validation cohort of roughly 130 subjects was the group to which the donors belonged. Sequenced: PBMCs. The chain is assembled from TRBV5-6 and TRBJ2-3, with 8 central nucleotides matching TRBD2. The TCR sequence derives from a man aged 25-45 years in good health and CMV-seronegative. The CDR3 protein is CASSKLADVTTDTQYF. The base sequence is TGTGCCAGCAGCAAACTAGCGGACGTAACCACAGATACGCAGTATTTT.